Listed here are 21 T cell receptor beta chains from one sample, sequenced in a study of graft-versus-host responses after intestinal transplantation. This table comes from immunoSEQ multiplex PCR, and its TCRdb copy is limited to in-frame clones, with some not included. The sample yields more than 95,000 clones, 80% to 95% seen once. What these receptors recognize is not known. This sample comprised unstimulated CD8+ T cells sorted from spleen or lymph node cells, obtained before intestinal transplant. Source of these receptors: a human donor who received an intestinal transplant.

This rearrangement joins TRBV6-4 to TRBJ2-5; TRBD2 matches at 9 bases. The junction had 4 bases not matched to a gene; V was cut back by 3 bases and J by 2 bases. From germline, CDR1 is MRHNA and CDR2 SNTAGT. The CDR3 totals 15 residues. DNA of the CDR3: TGTGCCAGCAGTGAGTGCGGGGGGGGACAAGAGACCCAGTACTTC. It is translated as CASSECGGGQETQYF.

The V gene is TRBV6-6, the J gene TRBJ2-7, with D hard to call. The CDR3 has 14 amino acids. Germline V gives CDR1 MNHNY, CDR2 SVGAGI (reference sequence). The V end lost 2 bases, the J end lost 4 bases, and 12 bases lay between the germline ends. This chain's CDR3 is CASSYVGGPYEQYF. The CDR3 DNA is TGTGCCAGCAGTTACGTGGGCGGACCATACGAGCAGTACTTC.

The chain employs TRBV4-1 and TRBJ2-5; 8 bases map to TRBD1. The CDR3 sequence is 16 residues long. J lost 5 bases, V lost 1 base, and 9 bases had no gene match. Germline loops: CDR1 MGHRA, CDR2 YSYEKL. CDR3 DNA: TGCGCCAGCAGCCAAGGAGCGACAGGGGTGATGGAGACCCAGTACTTC. It codes for CASSQGATGVMETQYF.

The chain employs TRBV7-8 and TRBJ2-5; 14 nucleotides agree with TRBD2. V lost 5 bases to trimming and J lost 4 bases; unmatched junction nucleotides: 6. Per germline, CDR1 SGHVS and CDR2 FQNEAQ. This CDR3 region has 16 residues. CDR3 DNA sequence: TGTGCCAGCAGCCCGACTAGCGGGGGGGCGTTAGAGACCCAGTACTTC. This encodes CASSPTSGGALETQYF.

The chain couples TRBV29-1 to TRBJ1-1, with a tentative D call TRBD1 (5 bases). CDR1 and CDR2 (germline): SQVTM, ANQGSEA. The CDR3 consists of 15 residues. V lost 0 bases, J lost 1 base, and 12 bases lay in between. This chain's CDR3 is CSVEDPSTGNTEAFF. CDR3 coding DNA: TGCAGCGTTGAAGATCCCTCTACAGGGAACACTGAAGCTTTCTTT.

This chain links TRBV15 with TRBJ1-1; maybe TRBD1 (5 bases). The V and J ends lost 1 base and 4 bases respectively, with 10 bases between them. The CDR3 totals 14 residues. Germline CDR1 is LNHNV and CDR2 is YYDKDF (reference sequence). DNA of the CDR3: TGTGCCACCAGCAGAGGAATGGGGGTCACTGAAGCTTTCTTT. It is translated as CATSRGMGVTEAFF.

This chain links TRBV18 with TRBJ1-6, with TRBD1 matching over 9 bases. V gave up 1 base and J gave up 9 bases; unmatched junction bases: 7. The CDR3 is 16 amino acids. Germline lookup yields CDR1 KGHSH and CDR2 LQKENI. DNA of the CDR3: TGTGCCAGCTCACCACGGGAACAGGGGGCGTTTTCACCCCTCCACTTT. It translates to CASSPREQGAFSPLHF. The full variable domain, with the rest looked up from reference TRBV18 and TRBJ1-6, is NAGVMQNPRHLVRRRGQEARLRCSPMKGHSHVYWYRQLPEEGLKFMVYLQKENIIDESGMPKERFSAEFPKEGPSILRIQQVVRGDSAAYFCASSPREQGAFSPLHFGNGTRLTVT.

The chain has TRBV13 and TRBJ2-5; the D gene is possibly TRBD2 (5 bases). V gave up 6 bases and J gave up 5 bases, with 10 bases separating them. Germline V gives CDR1 PRHDT, CDR2 FYEKMQ (reference sequence). The CDR3 is 12 amino acids. The CDR3 DNA reads as TGTGCCAGCAGTTTTGGCGGGGAGACCCAGTACTTC. Translation gives CASSFGGETQYF.

V is TRBV5-1 and J is TRBJ2-1; 11 bases are a match to TRBD1. The CDR3 is 17 residues long. Trimming at V came to 0 bases and at J to 3 bases, leaving 5 bases not matched to a gene. Germline CDR1 reads SGHRS; CDR2 reads YFSETQ. The CDR3 sequence: CASSLVAGQGVYNEQFF. The CDR3 bases are TGCGCCAGCAGCTTGGTCGCGGGACAGGGGGTCTACAATGAGCAGTTCTTC.

The V gene is TRBV19, the J gene TRBJ2-7; 13 nucleotides agree with TRBD2. The CDR3 is 17 residues long. V dropped 3 bases and J dropped 3; count of bases not matched to a gene: 8. In germline, CDR1 is LNHDA, CDR2 SQIVND (reference sequence). CDR3 DNA sequence: TGTGCCAGTAGTATCGGACTAGCGGGGGAGGGCGGCTACGAGCAGTACTTC. This encodes CASSIGLAGEGGYEQYF.

The chain employs TRBV6-1 and TRBJ2-2; D possibly corresponds to TRBD1 (5 bases). CDR3 length equals 12 residues. V was cut by 6 bases and J by 6 bases, with 8 bases left in between. Germline lookup yields CDR1 MNHNS and CDR2 SASEGT. The DNA of the CDR3 is TGTGCCAGCAGGGGGCGCGCCGGGGAGCTGTTTTTT. Translated: CASRGRAGELFF.

The V call is TRBV29-1, the J call TRBJ1-3; D gene ambiguous. Trimming removed 4 bases at V and 8 bases at J, with 12 bases between. This CDR3 contains 12 residues. Germline V gene lookup returns CDR1 SQVTM and CDR2 ANQGSEA. The CDR3 is CSVVTPRDTIYF. The CDR3 DNA reads TGCAGCGTTGTGACTCCTCGGGACACCATATATTTT.

The chain has TRBV5-1 and TRBJ2-7, with TRBD1 as a possible D gene (6 bases). V lost 0 bases and J lost 2, with 12 bases in between. Germline V gives CDR1 SGHRS, CDR2 YFSETQ. The length of the CDR3 is 15 residues. The CDR3 spells CASSLDGQRPYEQYF. The CDR3 DNA follows: TGCGCCAGCAGCTTGGACGGACAGAGGCCCTACGAGCAGTACTTC.

The rearrangement links TRBV4-1 to TRBJ1-1; D unclear. Germline lookup yields CDR1 MGHRA and CDR2 YSYEKL. V was cut by 1 base and J by 4 bases, with 10 bases left in between. This CDR3 is built from 14 residues. CDR3 protein: CASSQVPVGTEAFF. The CDR3 coding sequence is TGCGCCAGCAGCCAAGTACCCGTGGGCACTGAAGCTTTCTTT.

The chain has TRBV25-1 and TRBJ1-2, with a possible D match to TRBD1 (5 bases). CDR3 length: 12 amino acids. Trimming removed 6 bases from V and 5 bases from J, with 10 bases in between. Per germline, CDR1 MGHDK and CDR2 SYGVNS. CDR3 sequence: CASRPGEYGYTF. For the CDR3, the DNA is TGTGCCAGCAGACCGGGGGAGTATGGCTACACCTTC.

This clone appeared once. V usage is TRBV7-9 and J usage is TRBJ2-2; D uncertain. CDR3 size: 12 residues. Germline V CDR1 and CDR2: SEHNR, FQNEAQ (reference sequence). Trimming took off 6 bases at V and 7 bases at J, with 9 bases between the two ends. The CDR3 protein is CASRPPIGELFF. DNA for the CDR3: TGTGCCAGCAGACCACCGATCGGGGAGCTGTTTTTT.

The chain links TRBV4-1 to TRBJ2-5; D perhaps matches TRBD1 (6 bases). The germline CDR1 and CDR2 sequences are MGHRA and YSYEKL. There are 16 residues in the CDR3. Trimming took 4 bases from V and 4 from J, leaving 19 bases between them. In DNA, the CDR3 is TGCGCCAGCAGCCCTCTTGTGGGGGCGGGTGGAGAGACCCAGTACTTC. Translating gives CASSPLVGAGGETQYF.

CDR3 in DNA: TGCGCCAGCAGCCAAGGGTTGCAATCGGGCTACACCTTC. Translated, it gives CASSQGLQSGYTF. V is TRBV4-1 and J is TRBJ1-2; D gene uncertain. V lost 1 base and J 8 bases, leaving 11 bases between the germline ends. The CDR3 consists of 13 residues. Germline CDR1 is MGHRA and CDR2 is YSYEKL.

The chain uses TRBV6-1 and TRBJ2-1; D is unclear. The CDR3 sequence is 15 residues long. Trimming pared 8 bases from V and 0 bases from J, leaving 14 bases between. The germline V gene encodes CDR1 MNHNS and CDR2 SASEGT. The CDR3, as DNA: TGTGCCAGCGTTGAGTCCCCTTTCTCCTACAATGAGCAGTTCTTC. It translates to CASVESPFSYNEQFF.

The table lists this clone with a count of one. V usage is TRBV19 and J usage is TRBJ1-1, with TRBD1 identical over 7 bases. Germline lookup yields CDR1 LNHDA and CDR2 SQIVND (reference sequence). This CDR3 has 13 amino acids. Germline trimming cut 7 bases from V and 2 bases from J; bases unmatched to any gene: 4. The CDR3 is CASIGTANTEAFF. As DNA, the CDR3 is TGTGCCAGTATCGGGACAGCCAACACTGAAGCTTTCTTT.

This chain joins TRBV4-1 and TRBJ1-2; D is uncertain. Germline V gene data show CDR1 as MGHRA and CDR2 as YSYEKL. The CDR3 length is 13 residues. The V gene lost 4 bases and the J gene lost 8 bases, with 14 bases spanning the gap. Here the CDR3 DNA reads TGCGCCAGCAGCCCTCCCTCTGGTCAGGGCTACACCTTC. Amino acid sequence: CASSPPSGQGYTF.